The source of this T cell receptor (beta chain) is a study of cytomegalovirus exposure and HLA in healthy donors. Study-level points and caveats: It was reportedly the case that the classifier diagnosed cytomegalovirus status with high specificity and sensitivity. TCR beta sequences reportedly predicted the HLA-A and HLA-B alleles of most subjects accurately. As a later analysis showed, several of the most significant clusters appeared to be linked to common viral pathogens.

As concerns this clone: Its antigen is still unknown.

At the time of sampling, donors were nominally healthy, though unrecorded immune exposures were likely. Trimming removed 7 bases from V and 5 bases from J, with 26 bases in between. The CDR3 spans 18 residues. The V gene's germline CDR1 is WNHNN and CDR2 SYGVQD (reference sequence). Vbeta (60) and Jbeta (13) primers were used in the PCR. Produced via immunoSEQ multiplex PCR; TCRdb's table is partial and in-frame only. The table shows 150,000 to 200,000 clones, with more than 70% occurring only once. The rearrangement joins TRBV10-1 to TRBJ2-2, with a tentative D call TRBD1 (9 bases). This receptor was obtained from a man aged 18 to 29 in good health and CMV-seropositive. Specimen: PBMCs. The CDR3 protein is CASTQGVAGQGATGELFF. Here the CDR3 DNA reads TGCGCCAGCACCCAAGGGGTAGCGGGACAGGGTGCGACCGGGGAGCTGTTTTTT.